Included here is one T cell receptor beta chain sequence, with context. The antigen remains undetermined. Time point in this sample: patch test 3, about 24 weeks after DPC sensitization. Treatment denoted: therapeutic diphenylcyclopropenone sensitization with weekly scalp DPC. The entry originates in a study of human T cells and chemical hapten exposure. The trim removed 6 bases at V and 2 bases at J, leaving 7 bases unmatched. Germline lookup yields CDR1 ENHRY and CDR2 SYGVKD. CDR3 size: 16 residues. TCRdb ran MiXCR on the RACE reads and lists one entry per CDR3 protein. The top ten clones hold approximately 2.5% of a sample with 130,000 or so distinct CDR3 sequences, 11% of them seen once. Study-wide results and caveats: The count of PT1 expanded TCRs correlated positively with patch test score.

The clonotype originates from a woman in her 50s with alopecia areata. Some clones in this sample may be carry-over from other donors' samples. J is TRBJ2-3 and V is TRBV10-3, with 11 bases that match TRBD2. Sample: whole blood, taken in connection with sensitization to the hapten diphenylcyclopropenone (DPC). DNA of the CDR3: TGTGCCATCAGCCTACTAGCGGGGGCCGTCACAGATACGCAGTATTTT. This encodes CAISLLAGAVTDTQYF.